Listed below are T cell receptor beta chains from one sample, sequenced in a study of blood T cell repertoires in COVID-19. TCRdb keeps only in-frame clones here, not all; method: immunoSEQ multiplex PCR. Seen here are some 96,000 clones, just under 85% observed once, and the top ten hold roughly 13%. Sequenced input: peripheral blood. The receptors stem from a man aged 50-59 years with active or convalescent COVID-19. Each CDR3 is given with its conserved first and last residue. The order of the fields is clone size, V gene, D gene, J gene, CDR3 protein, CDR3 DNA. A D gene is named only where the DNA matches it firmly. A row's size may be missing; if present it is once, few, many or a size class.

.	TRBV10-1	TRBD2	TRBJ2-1	CASSESLTSGTPNNEQFF	TGCGCCAGCAGTGAGTCGCTTACTAGCGGGACCCCAAACAATGAGCAGTTCTTC
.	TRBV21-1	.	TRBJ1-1	CASSLPRDKHEAFF	TGTGCCAGCAGCTTACCTCGGGACAAGCATGAAGCTTTCTTT
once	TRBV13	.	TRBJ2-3	CASSSGTLNTQYF	TGTGCCAGCAGCTCCGGGACACTAAATACGCAGTATTTT
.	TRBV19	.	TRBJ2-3	CASSKIRGTTDTQYF	TGTGCCAGTAGCAAAATCAGGGGAACCACAGATACGCAGTATTTT
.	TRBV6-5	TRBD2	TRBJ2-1	CASRTGTSGQNEQFF	TGTGCCAGCAGAACCGGGACTAGCGGGCAGAATGAGCAGTTCTTC
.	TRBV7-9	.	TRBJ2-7	CATQPGRGAYEQYF	TGTGCCACCCAACCCGGGCGGGGAGCCTACGAGCAGTACTTC
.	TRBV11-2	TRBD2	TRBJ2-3	CASSPPRGRASDTQYF	TGTGCCAGCAGCCCCCCCCGCGGGAGGGCCTCAGATACGCAGTATTTT
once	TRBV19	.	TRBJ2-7	CASNKRIAGGTDEQYF	TGTGCCAGTAACAAAAGAATCGCGGGCGGGACTGACGAGCAGTACTTC
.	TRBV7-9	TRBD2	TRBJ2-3	CASSFPRGDSTDTQYF	TGTGCCAGCAGCTTCCCCCGGGGGGATTCGACAGATACGCAGTATTTT
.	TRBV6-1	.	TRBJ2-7	CASREGDTVVYEQYF	TGTGCCAGCAGAGAAGGGGACACGGTGGTCTACGAGCAGTACTTC
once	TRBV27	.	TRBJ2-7	CASSPFRETPYEQYF	TGTGCCAGCAGCCCCTTCCGGGAGACACCCTACGAGCAGTACTTC